Listed here are 29 T cell receptor beta chains from one sample, sequenced in a study of T cell responses to AZD1222 COVID-19 vaccine. The repertoire was sequenced with immunoSEQ multiplex PCR; TCRdb's copy has only in-frame clones and lacks some. The sample has some 190,000 clones, around 94% seen once; the top ten hold roughly 1.8%. The sequencing used peripheral blood, collected 28 days after the second dose of the MenACWY control vaccine. The receptors stem from an adult who received the MenACWY meningococcal vaccine as a control.

The rearrangement links TRBV19 to TRBJ2-7; 7 bases are a match to TRBD2. This CDR3 is built from 14 residues. V lost 3 bases, J lost 2 bases, and 4 bases stayed unmatched. Germline loops: CDR1 LNHDA, CDR2 SQIVND (reference sequence). The chain's CDR3 is CASSMTGTTYEQYF. DNA for the CDR3: TGTGCCAGTAGTATGACCGGGACTACCTACGAGCAGTACTTC.

This chain uses TRBV7-9 with TRBJ1-4; 9 bases match TRBD1. Germline assignment: CDR1 SEHNR and CDR2 FQNEAQ (reference sequence). The J segment lost 4 bases and the V segment lost 0 bases, leaving 0 bases of the junction unmatched. This CDR3 comprises 15 residues. This CDR3 reads CASSLAGQGNEKLFF. The CDR3 DNA is TGTGCCAGCAGCTTAGCGGGACAGGGTAATGAAAAACTGTTTTTT. Supplemented by reference TRBV7-9 and TRBJ1-4, the full variable domain reads DTGVSQNPRHKITKRGQNVTFRCDPISEHNRLYWYRQTLGQGPEFLTYFQNEAQLEKSRLLSDRFSAERPKGSFSTLEIQRTEQGDSAMYLCASSLAGQGNEKLFFGSGTQLSVL.

A single count supports this clone. CDR3 nucleotide sequence: TGCGCCAGCAGCCCACTAACCACCGGGGAGCTGTTTTTT. It codes for CASSPLTTGELFF. The rearrangement links TRBV23-1 to TRBJ2-2; D ambiguous. TRBV23-1 is recorded as an ORF, its role being uncertain. This CDR3 region has 13 residues. Trimming pared 6 bases from V and 4 bases from J, leaving 9 bases between.

This clone was recorded only once. V and J are TRBV28 and TRBJ2-5, with D possibly TRBD2 on 7 matching bases. CDR1 is MDHEN, CDR2 SYDVKM, per germline. This CDR3 comprises 16 residues. The germline V and J ends were trimmed by 6 bases and 5 bases, with 22 bases remaining between them. The CDR3 DNA follows: TGTGCCAGCAGCAGGGTAGGGGGGGGCCTCGAGGAGACCCAGTACTTC. Protein: CASSRVGGGLEETQYF. Looking up the rest from reference TRBV28 and TRBJ2-5 gives the full variable domain: DVKVTQSSRYLVKRTGEKVFLECVQDMDHENMFWYRQDPGLGLRLIYFSYDVKMKEKGDIPEGYSVSREKKERFSLILESASTNQTSMYLCASSRVGGGLEETQYFGPGTRLLVL.

J is TRBJ2-4 and V is TRBV4-3, with D perhaps matching TRBD1 (5 bases). V lost 0 bases and J 7 bases, leaving 13 bases between the germline ends. The CDR3 extends over 15 amino acids. Per the germline V gene, CDR1 is LGHNA and CDR2 is YSLEER. The CDR3 region is CASSQEARAENIQYF. The CDR3 bases are TGCGCCAGCAGCCAAGAGGCCAGGGCGGAGAACATTCAGTACTTC.

CDR3 loop: CASAGTKNTEAFF. In nucleotides, the CDR3 is TGTGCCAGTGCCGGGACAAAGAACACTGAAGCTTTCTTT. The V call is TRBV19, the J call TRBJ1-1; TRBD1 is a possible D gene (6 bases). The germline V and J ends were trimmed by 8 bases and 1 base, with 11 bases remaining between them. The germline gives CDR1 LNHDA, CDR2 SQIVND (reference sequence). The length of the CDR3 is 13 residues. The full variable domain, with the rest looked up from reference TRBV19 and TRBJ1-1, is DGGITQSPKYLFRKEGQNVTLSCEQNLNHDAMYWYRQDPGQGLRLIYYSQIVNDFQKGDIAEGYSVSREKKESFPLTVTSAQKNPTAFYLCASAGTKNTEAFFGQGTRLTVV.

The rearrangement joins TRBV18 to TRBJ2-7; weak D call: TRBD2 (6 bases). Germline V gene lookup returns CDR1 KGHSH and CDR2 LQKENI. V lost 2 bases to trimming and J lost 4 bases, with 15 bases between them. The CDR3 has 15 amino acids. The CDR3 DNA follows: TGTGCCAGCTCACCAGAGGGGCCAGGAGGGTACGAGCAGTACTTC. Protein sequence: CASSPEGPGGYEQYF.

In its sample, this clone was seen once. The chain employs TRBV5-4 and TRBJ2-5, with D tentatively TRBD1 (6 bases). Germline values: CDR1 SGHNT, CDR2 YYREEE (reference sequence). Trimming took 5 bases from V and 4 from J, leaving 18 bases between them. This CDR3 region has 15 residues. The CDR3 is CASSSSQGWGETQYF. The DNA for the CDR3 is TGTGCCAGCAGTTCATCACAGGGCTGGGGAGAGACCCAGTACTTC.

The genes are TRBV7-9 and TRBJ1-2; 9 nucleotides match TRBD1. CDR1 and CDR2 from the germline V gene are SEHNR and FQNEAQ (reference sequence). The CDR3 sequence is 15 residues long. The V and J ends lost 1 base and 4 bases, in that order; junction bases with no gene match: 4. CDR3 coding DNA: TGTGCCAGCAGCTTAGAGGGACAGGGTCGCTATGGCTACACCTTC. Its translation is CASSLEGQGRYGYTF. The full variable domain, rest sourced from reference TRBV7-9 and TRBJ1-2, is DTGVSQNPRHKITKRGQNVTFRCDPISEHNRLYWYRQTLGQGPEFLTYFQNEAQLEKSRLLSDRFSAERPKGSFSTLEIQRTEQGDSAMYLCASSLEGQGRYGYTFGSGTRLTVV.

This rearrangement joins TRBV7-7 to TRBJ2-1; 12 bases are a match to TRBD2. This CDR3 comprises 17 residues. The germline V gene encodes CDR1 SSHAT and CDR2 FNYEAQ (reference sequence). After removal of 3 bases from V and 4 bases from J, the junction contained 7 bases not matched to a gene. CDR3 region: CASSFESSGGEYNEQFF. For the CDR3, the DNA is TGTGCCAGCAGCTTCGAGTCTAGCGGGGGGGAATACAATGAGCAGTTCTTC.

The chain is built from TRBV7-2 and TRBJ1-5, with D hard to call. From germline, CDR1 is SGHTA and CDR2 FQGNSA. With 1 base removed from V and 9 bases from J, the gap between germline ends came to 10 bases. The CDR3 has 13 amino acids. The CDR3 nucleotides read TGTGCCAGCAGCTTAGTTCGGTCGGGGCCCCAGCATTTT. As protein: CASSLVRSGPQHF.

Only one count was recorded for this clone. The rearrangement joins TRBV28 to TRBJ2-7; 12 bases map to TRBD1. After removal of 4 bases from V and 3 bases from J, the junction contained 7 bases not matched to a gene. CDR3 length equals 16 residues. Germline CDR1 is MDHEN and CDR2 is SYDVKM. This CDR3 reads CASSSSGTGGFYEQYF. The CDR3 DNA reads TGTGCCAGCAGTTCCTCCGGGACAGGGGGCTTCTACGAGCAGTACTTC.

CDR3 sequence (DNA): TGTGCCAGCAGTCCCCTGAGGTCCTTGACAGGGGGGTACGAGCAGTACTTC. Translating gives CASSPLRSLTGGYEQYF. This sequence joins TRBV3-1 (or the pseudogene TRBV3-2) and TRBJ2-7; TRBD1 aligns across 9 bases. CDR3 length: 17 residues. The germline V gene encodes CDR1 LGHDT and CDR2 YNNKEL (reference sequence). Trimming at V came to 6 bases and at J to 4 bases, leaving 16 bases not matched to a gene.

This chain connects TRBV4-3 to TRBJ2-7, with 8 bases that match TRBD1. J was trimmed by 0 bases and V by 0 bases; bases with no gene match: 7. Per germline, CDR1 LGHNA and CDR2 YSLEER. This CDR3 contains 17 residues. The chain's CDR3 is CASSQDRWDRYSYEQYF. In DNA form, the CDR3 reads TGCGCCAGCAGCCAAGATCGCTGGGACAGGTACTCCTACGAGCAGTACTTC.

The chain joins TRBV5-1 to TRBJ2-7; TRBD1 is a possible D gene (6 bases). The CDR3 covers 13 residues. V was shortened by 0 bases and J by 7 bases, with 11 bases between the two germline ends. Germline loops: CDR1 SGHRS, CDR2 YFSETQ. CDR3 loop: CASSLVTGFEQYF. CDR3 DNA: TGCGCCAGCAGCTTGGTCACAGGGTTTGAGCAGTACTTC.

The chain uses TRBV7-8 and TRBJ2-3; 8 bases are shared with TRBD2. Unmatched junction bases numbered 8, after V lost 5 bases and J lost 4 bases. CDR1 is SGHVS and CDR2 is FQNEAQ in the germline V gene. CDR3 length: 15 residues. The CDR3 coding sequence is TGTGCCAGCAGCATAAGGACTAGCTCATCAGATACGCAGTATTTT. It encodes CASSIRTSSSDTQYF.

The chain joins TRBV2 to TRBJ1-1; perhaps TRBD1 as D (6 bases). The ends were cut back, 6 bases at V and 3 bases at J, with 23 bases in the middle. The CDR3 has 17 amino acids. Germline CDR1 reads SNHLY; CDR2 reads FYNNEI. The CDR3 DNA is TGTGCCAGCAGCCCCCCTGGGGGGCAGTGGGGGGACACTGAAGCTTTCTTT. Protein product: CASSPPGGQWGDTEAFF.

The chain has TRBV5-1 and TRBJ2-5; 7 bases are a match to TRBD2. This CDR3 region has 11 residues. Germline lookup yields CDR1 SGHRS and CDR2 YFSETQ. V lost 5 bases to trimming and J lost 7 bases; unmatched junction nucleotides: 2. CDR3 sequence reads: CASRGEGTQYF. CDR3 coding DNA: TGCGCCAGCAGAGGGGAGGGGACCCAGTACTTC. Using reference TRBV5-1 and TRBJ2-5 for the parts outside the CDR3, the full variable domain is KAGVTQTPRYLIKTRGQQVTLSCSPISGHRSVSWYQQTPGQGLQFLFEYFSETQRNKGNFPGRFSGRQFSNSRSEMNVSTLELGDSALYLCASRGEGTQYFGPGTRLLVL.

There are a few counts of this clone. CDR3 bases: TGTGCCAGCAGCTACAGACCGGGACAGGGTGTACGGGAGCAGTACTTC. It is translated as CASSYRPGQGVREQYF. This chain joins TRBV5-8 and TRBJ2-7, with TRBD1 matching over 9 bases. Trimming cost V 3 bases and J 7 bases; bases outside gene matches: 14. Germline CDR1 SGHTS, CDR2 YDEGEE. This CDR3 comprises 16 residues.

CDR3 sequence (DNA): TGTGCCAGCAGCCCCCCATCAGGGTTTGGCTACACCTTC. It encodes CASSPPSGFGYTF. The chain combines TRBV3-1 (or the pseudogene TRBV3-2) with TRBJ1-2; possibly TRBD1 for D (5 bases). CDR3 length: 13 amino acids. In germline, CDR1 is LGHDT, CDR2 YNNKEL (reference sequence). V was trimmed by 4 bases and J by 7 bases, leaving 13 bases between them.

The rearrangement joins TRBV6-5 to TRBJ2-1, with D possibly being TRBD1 (6 bases). This CDR3 has 14 amino acids. Germline loops: CDR1 MNHEY, CDR2 SVGAGI. Trimming took off 6 bases at V and 8 bases at J, with 17 bases between the two ends. The CDR3 coding sequence is TGTGCCAGCAGCAACTTGGGGGCCCGCCATGAGCAGTTCTTC. Translating it yields CASSNLGARHEQFF.

The V call is TRBV9, the J call TRBJ1-2; 8 bases match TRBD1. J lost 2 bases, V lost 4 bases, and 4 bases had no gene match. Germline assignment: CDR1 SGDLS and CDR2 YYNGEE. The CDR3 spans 14 residues. CDR3: CASSPGQGNYGYTF. CDR3 in DNA: TGTGCCAGCAGCCCAGGACAGGGCAACTATGGCTACACCTTC.

The chain is built from TRBV11-3 and TRBJ2-3; TRBD1 matches 11 bases. Trimming cost V 0 bases and J 5 bases; bases outside gene matches: 4. This CDR3 contains 16 residues. Germline V gene sequence: CDR1 SGHNT, CDR2 YENEEA. This CDR3 is CASSLDSDRGQDTQYF. The CDR3 nucleotides read TGTGCCAGCAGCTTAGATTCGGACAGGGGGCAAGATACGCAGTATTTT.

In nucleotides, the CDR3 is TGTGCCAGCAGTTTAGAACGGAGCAGGGGCGGCACAGATACGCAGTATTTT. Its protein product is CASSLERSRGGTDTQYF. The V call is TRBV27, the J call TRBJ2-3; tentative D call: TRBD1 (6 bases). The CDR3 runs 17 residues. Per germline, CDR1 MNHEY and CDR2 SMNVEV (reference sequence). V lost 2 bases and J lost 1, with 16 bases in between.

The chain is built from TRBV2 and TRBJ1-5, with 8 bases that match TRBD1. The CDR3 spans 16 residues. Per germline, CDR1 SNHLY and CDR2 FYNNEI. V gave up 2 bases and J gave up 0 bases; unmatched junction bases: 3. CDR3 in amino acids: CASSESDRASNQPQHF. The CDR3 region has the DNA TGTGCCAGCAGTGAATCGGACAGGGCTAGCAATCAGCCCCAGCATTTT.

About this clone: Additional DNA sequences in this sample encode the identical CDR3. This rearrangement joins TRBV5-1 to TRBJ2-7; D may match TRBD1 or TRBD2 (5 bases each). V was pared by 0 bases and J by 2 bases, with 9 bases between. The V gene's germline CDR1 is SGHRS and CDR2 YFSETQ. The CDR3 sequence is 14 residues long. The chain's CDR3 is CASSLEGTAYEQYF. In nucleotides, the CDR3 is TGCGCCAGCAGCTTGGAGGGGACGGCCTACGAGCAGTACTTC. The full variable domain, its missing parts supplied by reference TRBV5-1 and TRBJ2-7, is KAGVTQTPRYLIKTRGQQVTLSCSPISGHRSVSWYQQTPGQGLQFLFEYFSETQRNKGNFPGRFSGRQFSNSRSEMNVSTLELGDSALYLCASSLEGTAYEQYFGPGTRLTVT.

The V gene is TRBV28, the J gene TRBJ1-5; D unclear. The ends were cut back, 2 bases at V and 5 bases at J, with 10 bases in the middle. The germline CDR1 and CDR2 sequences are MDHEN and SYDVKM. This CDR3 is built from 14 residues. The CDR3 DNA reads as TGTGCCAGCAGTTTAGTGGTAGAATATCAGCCCCAGCATTTT. Protein product: CASSLVVEYQPQHF.

The chain is built from TRBV9 and TRBJ2-3, with TRBD1 identical over 7 bases. The CDR3 is 18 residues long. Germline loops: CDR1 SGDLS, CDR2 YYNGEE. The V and J ends lost 0 bases and 2 bases, in that order; junction bases with no gene match: 12. CDR3 in amino acids: CASSVEGAGYDTTDTQYF. CDR3 in DNA: TGTGCCAGCAGCGTAGAGGGGGCAGGGTATGATACCACAGATACGCAGTATTTT.

The rearrangement joins TRBV7-8 to TRBJ1-4; D might be TRBD1 (6 bases). CDR1 and CDR2 from the germline V gene are SGHVS and FQNEAQ. The V end lost 5 bases, the J end lost 5 bases, and 12 bases lay between the germline ends. CDR3 size: 14 residues. The CDR3 DNA sequence: TGTGCCAGCAGCAACAGGGCAGGGAATGAAAAACTGTTTTTT. This translates into CASSNRAGNEKLFF. The variable domain in full, with the rest retrieved from reference TRBV7-8 and TRBJ1-4, is GAGVSQSPRYKVAKRGQDVALRCDPISGHVSLFWYQQALGQGPEFLTYFQNEAQLDKSGLPSDRFFAERPEGSVSTLKIQRTQQEDSAVYLCASSNRAGNEKLFFGSGTQLSVL.